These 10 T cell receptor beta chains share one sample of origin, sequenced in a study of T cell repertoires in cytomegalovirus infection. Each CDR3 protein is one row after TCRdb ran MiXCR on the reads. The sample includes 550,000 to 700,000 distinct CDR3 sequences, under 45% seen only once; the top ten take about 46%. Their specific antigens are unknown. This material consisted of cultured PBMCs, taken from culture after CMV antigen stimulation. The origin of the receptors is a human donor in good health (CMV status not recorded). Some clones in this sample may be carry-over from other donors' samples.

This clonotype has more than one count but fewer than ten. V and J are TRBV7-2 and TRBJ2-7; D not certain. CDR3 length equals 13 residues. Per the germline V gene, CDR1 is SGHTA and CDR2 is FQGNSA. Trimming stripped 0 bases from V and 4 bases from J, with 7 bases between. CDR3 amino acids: CASSLASPYEQYF. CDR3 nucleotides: TGTGCCAGCAGCTTAGCCTCCCCTTACGAGCAGTACTTC.

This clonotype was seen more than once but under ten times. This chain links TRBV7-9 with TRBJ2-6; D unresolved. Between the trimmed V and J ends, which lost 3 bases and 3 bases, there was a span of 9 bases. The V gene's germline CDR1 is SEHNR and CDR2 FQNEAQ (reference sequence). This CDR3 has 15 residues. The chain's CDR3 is CASSFYIGGANVLTF. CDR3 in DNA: TGTGCCAGCAGCTTTTATATAGGTGGGGCCAACGTCCTGACTTTC.

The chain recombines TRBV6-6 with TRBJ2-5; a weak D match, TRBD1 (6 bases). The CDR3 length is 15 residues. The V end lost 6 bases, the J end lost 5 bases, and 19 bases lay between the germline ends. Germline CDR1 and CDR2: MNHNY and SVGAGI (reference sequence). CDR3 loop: CASRRSTGLLETQYF. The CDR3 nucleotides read TGTGCCAGCAGGAGGTCTACAGGGTTATTGGAGACCCAGTACTTC.

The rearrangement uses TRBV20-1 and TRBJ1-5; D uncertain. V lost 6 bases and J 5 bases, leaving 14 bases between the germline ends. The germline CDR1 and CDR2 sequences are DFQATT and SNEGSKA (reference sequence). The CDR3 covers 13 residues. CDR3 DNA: TGCAGTGCCCCCGGACGGAAAGATCAGCCCCAGCATTTT. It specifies CSAPGRKDQPQHF.

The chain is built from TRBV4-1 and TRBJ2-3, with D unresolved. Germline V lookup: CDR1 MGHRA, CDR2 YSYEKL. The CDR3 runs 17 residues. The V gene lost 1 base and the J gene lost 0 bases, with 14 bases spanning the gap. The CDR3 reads CASSQAPLESSTDTQYF. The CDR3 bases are TGCGCCAGCAGCCAAGCCCCTCTGGAATCTAGCACAGATACGCAGTATTTT.

The CDR3 coding sequence is TGTGCCAGCAGGATTAGCAGCGCAGATACGCAGTATTTT. Protein product: CASRISSADTQYF. This rearrangement joins TRBV7-9 to TRBJ2-3; the D is unclear. Germline CDR1 reads SEHNR; CDR2 reads FQNEAQ (reference sequence). V lost 6 bases, J lost 4 bases, and 11 bases lay in between. This CDR3 has 13 amino acids.

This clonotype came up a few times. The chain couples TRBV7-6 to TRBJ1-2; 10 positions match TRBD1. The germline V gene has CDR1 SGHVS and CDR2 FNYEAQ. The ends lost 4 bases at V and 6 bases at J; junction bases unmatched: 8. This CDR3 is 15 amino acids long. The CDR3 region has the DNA TGTGCCAGCAGCTCTCAAATCGGGACAGGGGATGGCTACACCTTC. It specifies CASSSQIGTGDGYTF.

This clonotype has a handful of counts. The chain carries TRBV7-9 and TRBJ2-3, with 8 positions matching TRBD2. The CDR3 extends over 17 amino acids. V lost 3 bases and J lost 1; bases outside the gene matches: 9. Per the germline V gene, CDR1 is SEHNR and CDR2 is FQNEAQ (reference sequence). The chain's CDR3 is CASSFRRAGGRTDTQYF. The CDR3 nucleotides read TGTGCCAGCAGCTTCCGACGCGCGGGGGGCCGCACAGATACGCAGTATTTT.

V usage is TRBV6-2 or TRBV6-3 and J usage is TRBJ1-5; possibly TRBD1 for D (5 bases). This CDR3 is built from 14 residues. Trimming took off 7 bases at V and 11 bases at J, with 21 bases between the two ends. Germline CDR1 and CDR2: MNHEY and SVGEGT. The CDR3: CASMAKGPQSTQHF. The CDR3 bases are TGTGCCAGCATGGCTAAGGGGCCTCAATCAACCCAGCATTTT.

CDR3 sequence (DNA): TGTGCCAGCAGTAACCAGGGGAATCAGCCCCAGCATTTT. It encodes CASSNQGNQPQHF. The chain carries TRBV6-2 or TRBV6-3 and TRBJ1-5; the D gene is possibly TRBD1 (6 bases). Trimming took off 5 bases at V and 4 bases at J, with 9 bases between the two ends. The CDR3 is 13 residues long. Germline V gives CDR1 MNHEY, CDR2 SVGEGT.